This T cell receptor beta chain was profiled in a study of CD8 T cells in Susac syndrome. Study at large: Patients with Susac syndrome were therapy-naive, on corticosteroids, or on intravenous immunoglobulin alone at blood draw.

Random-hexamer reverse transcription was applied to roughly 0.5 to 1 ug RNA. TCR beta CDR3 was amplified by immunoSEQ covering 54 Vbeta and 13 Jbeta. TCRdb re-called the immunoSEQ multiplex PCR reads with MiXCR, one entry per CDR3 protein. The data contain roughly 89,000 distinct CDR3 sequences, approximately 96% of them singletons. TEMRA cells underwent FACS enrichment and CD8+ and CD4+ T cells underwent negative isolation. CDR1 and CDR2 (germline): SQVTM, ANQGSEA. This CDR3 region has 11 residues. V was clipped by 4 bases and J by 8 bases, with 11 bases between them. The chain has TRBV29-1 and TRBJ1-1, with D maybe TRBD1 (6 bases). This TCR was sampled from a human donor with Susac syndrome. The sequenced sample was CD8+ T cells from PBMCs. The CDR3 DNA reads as TGCAGCGTTGTGAGGGGGAGAGAAGCTTTCTTT. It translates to CSVVRGREAFF.